This record looks at one TCR beta chain sequence and its context. These data are taken from a study of blood T cell repertoires in COVID-19. Study in general: From the United States, Italy and Spain came samples of acute and convalescent COVID-19. T cells, B-cell-depleted T cells, or PBMCs provided the cDNA or gDNA that served as material.

In the original analysis: Amplified reference gene primers provided the basis for estimating nucleated cell counts. Assay: immunoSEQ multiplex PCR; the TCRdb copy retains only in-frame clones and omits some. The V and J calls and clone size are taken from that table; D and trimming were inferred from the DNA. The sample holds about 280,000 clones; approximately 91% are singletons and the top ten take less than 0.95%. V was cut by 3 bases and J by 1 base, with 3 bases left in between. This CDR3 spans 12 amino acids. The genes are TRBV12-3 or TRBV12-4 and TRBJ1-1, with D uncertain. The clonotype comes from a woman aged 40 to 55 who had recovered from COVID-19. Sequences were obtained from peripheral blood. CDR3 nucleotides: TGTGCCAGCAGTTTCGGGAACACTGAAGCTTTCTTT. It codes for CASSFGNTEAFF.